This TCR beta chain originates from a study of blood T cell repertoires in COVID-19. Whole-study context: Italy, Spain and the United States were the sources of the convalescent and acute COVID-19 samples. In each case, the material was cDNA or gDNA derived from T cells, B-cell-depleted T cells, or PBMCs.

Deletions cut 6 bases from V and 2 bases from J, with 8 bases between. This CDR3 comprises 12 residues. The V gene's germline CDR1 is GTSNPN and CDR2 SVGIG (reference sequence). In the original analysis: Reference gene primer amplification yielded estimated nucleated cell counts. Sequencing used immunoSEQ multiplex PCR; TCRdb keeps in-frame clones, though not all of them. The V and J calls and the clone size are those of that table, but D and trimming were determined from the DNA. Among about 260,000 clones, around 90% were seen once, and the ten largest hold roughly 5%. Patients at the Seattle site were enrolled during active infection and followed longitudinally.

The specimen was peripheral blood. This TCR came from a woman aged 60-75 years with COVID-19, enrolled during active disease. This chain uses TRBV30 with TRBJ1-3, with D uncertain. For the CDR3, the DNA is TGTGCCTGTGGTACGGCTGGAAACACCATATATTTT. Its protein product is CACGTAGNTIYF.